This is a list of T cell receptor beta chains from one sample in a study of OX40 agonist ivuxolimab in advanced cancers. TCRdb keeps only in-frame clones here, not all; method: immunoSEQ multiplex PCR. The data contain 58,000 or so clones, less than 85% of them singletons. Material: CD4+ or CD8+ T cells sorted from blood, obtained in a trial of the OX40 agonist ivuxolimab. These TCRs come from an adult with an advanced solid tumor such as melanoma, head and neck, liver or kidney cancer. CDR3s include the opening cysteine and the closing phenylalanine or tryptophan.

>TRBJ2-1|TRBV15
CATSRGGGGATNEQFF
>TRBJ2-3|TRBV18
CASSPPSTDTQYF
>TRBJ2-7|TRBV11-3
CASSLDSGSPYEQYF
>TRBJ2-7|TRBV5-1
CASSRTGGTYEQYF
>TRBJ2-7|TRBV4-3
CASSSRTGEKQYF
>TRBJ1-6|TRBV7-2
CASSFTGDSPLHF
>TRBJ2-5|TRBV18
CASSPWEEETQYF
>TRBJ2-5|TRBV19
CASSIGLAGQGRSIQYF
>TRBJ2-1|TRBV28
CASRVGSNEQFF
>TRBJ2-1|TRBV19
CASSITPDGDNEQFF
>TRBJ2-2|TRBV29-1
CSLGINGELFF
>TRBJ2-7|TRBV21-1
CASLKDRTAYYEQYF
>TRBJ2-2|TRBV9
CASSRQGAVTGELFF
>TRBJ2-7|TRBV19
CASSSHGTSGNYEQYF
>TRBJ2-2|TRBV7-6
CASSFLADKTGELFF
>TRBJ1-3|TRBV7-2
CASSLTGELSGNTIYF
>TRBJ1-5|TRBV6-5
CASSLQAVGNQPQHF
>TRBJ1-4|TRBV6-1
CASRMSRPNEKLFF
>TRBJ2-1|TRBV6-4
CASSGQGEAILIDNEQFF
>TRBJ2-7|TRBV11-2
CASSSSSGSVYEQYF
>TRBJ1-6|TRBV19
CASSTQDSPNSPLHF
>TRBJ2-7|TRBV7-2
CASSFGVYEQYF
>TRBJ2-5|TRBV6-6
CASSFTGDQETQYF
>TRBJ1-5|TRBV6-1
CASSETGVDQPQHF
>TRBJ1-1|TRBV5-1
CASSFSTVINTEAFF
>TRBJ1-5|TRBV7-9
CASSSESNQPQHF
>TRBJ2-7|TRBV27
CATQSGAREYF
>TRBJ2-3|TRBV4-2
CASRSGGSTDTQYF
>TRBJ2-3|TRBV18
CASSPQGTDTQYF
>TRBJ2-2|TRBV6-4
CASSAAGNTGELFF
>TRBJ1-1|TRBV6-4
CASSDTSGDRKAFF
>TRBJ1-1|TRBV20-1
CSASSYTEAFF
>TRBJ2-7|TRBV21-1
CASSKEGICGGVYEQYF
>TRBJ1-6|TRBV28
CASSSGGLTDSPLHF
>TRBJ2-5|TRBV6-6
CASSHRTGPETQYF
>TRBJ2-3|TRBV27
CASSLPGTGNTDTQYF
>TRBJ1-4|TRBV5-1
CASSAQGKWNEKLFF
>TRBJ1-1|TRBV29-1
CSVEFGLVRAGTEAFF
>TRBJ2-3|TRBV4-2
CASSQAGTSGSSTDTQYF
>TRBJ1-2|TRBV21-1
CASSKVPPDRAGNYGYTF
>TRBJ2-5|TRBV5-1
CASSLDPGGGETQYF
>TRBJ1-1|TRBV19
CASSIEGIMNTEAFF
>TRBJ2-5|TRBV7-3
CASSLDNGETQYF
>TRBJ1-2|TRBV9
CASSPRTGSVVGGYTF
>TRBJ2-7|TRBV9
CASSAGQGVYEQYF
>TRBJ1-4|TRBV7-9
CASSLAGFNEKLFF
>TRBJ1-5|TRBV13
CASSLGRKDQPQHF
>TRBJ1-3|TRBV5-8
CASSAGVSSGNTIYF
>TRBJ2-1|TRBV5-1
CASSSSDLSSYNEQFF
>TRBJ1-1|TRBV6-5
CASGNQLNTEAFF
>TRBJ2-1|TRBV29-1
CSLRGLNEQFF
>TRBJ1-5|TRBV29-1
CSVGPGTDNQPQHF
>TRBJ2-1|TRBV12-1
CASSRGTLSYNEQFF
>TRBJ2-1|TRBV28
CASRSPGGLYNEQFF
>TRBJ1-2|TRBV5-8
CASSYPRQWSYGYTF
>TRBJ2-2|TRBV7-2
CASSPVNTGELFF
>TRBJ2-3|TRBV5-6
CASSSTTSRGTDTQYF